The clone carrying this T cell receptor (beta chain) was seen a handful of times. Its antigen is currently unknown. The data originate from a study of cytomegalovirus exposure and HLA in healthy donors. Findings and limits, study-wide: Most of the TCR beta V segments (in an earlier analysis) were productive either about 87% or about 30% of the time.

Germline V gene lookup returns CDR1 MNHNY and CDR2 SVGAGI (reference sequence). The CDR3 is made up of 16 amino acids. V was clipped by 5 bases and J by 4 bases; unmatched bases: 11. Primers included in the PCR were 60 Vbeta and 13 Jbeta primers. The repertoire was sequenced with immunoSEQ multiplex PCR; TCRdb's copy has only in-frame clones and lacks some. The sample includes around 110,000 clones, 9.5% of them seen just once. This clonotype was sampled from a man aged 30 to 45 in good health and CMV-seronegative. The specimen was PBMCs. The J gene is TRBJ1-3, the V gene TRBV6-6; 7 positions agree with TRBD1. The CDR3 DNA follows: TGTGCCAGCAGTCCAGGGGGAGTTTTATGGGGAAACACCATATATTTT. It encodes CASSPGGVLWGNTIYF.